One TCR beta chain is described in this entry. The data belong to a study of blood T cell repertoires in COVID-19. Study at large: From the United States, Italy and Spain came samples of acute and convalescent COVID-19. PBMCs, B-cell-depleted T cells, or T cells were the source of the cDNA or gDNA that made up the material.

CDR1 MDHEN and CDR2 SYDVKM come from the germline V gene. The CDR3 sequence is 15 residues long. V gave up 2 bases and J gave up 2 bases; unmatched junction bases: 2. Patients from Seattle were sampled longitudinally, starting during active infection. Source study methods: Cell counts per sample came from amplifying reference gene primers. The method was immunoSEQ multiplex PCR; TCRdb's version includes in-frame clones alone and lacks a portion of them. V and J calls and clone size come straight from that table; D and trimming were deduced from the DNA. The data show some 180,000 clones, about 87% seen once.

The clonotype comes from a woman at least 80 years old with COVID-19, enrolled during active disease. V usage is TRBV28 and J usage is TRBJ2-7, with TRBD1 matching 11 bases. The specimen sequenced was peripheral blood. The CDR3 loop reads CASSLLGQGAYEQYF. The CDR3 bases are TGTGCCAGCAGTTTACTGGGACAGGGGGCCTACGAGCAGTACTTC.